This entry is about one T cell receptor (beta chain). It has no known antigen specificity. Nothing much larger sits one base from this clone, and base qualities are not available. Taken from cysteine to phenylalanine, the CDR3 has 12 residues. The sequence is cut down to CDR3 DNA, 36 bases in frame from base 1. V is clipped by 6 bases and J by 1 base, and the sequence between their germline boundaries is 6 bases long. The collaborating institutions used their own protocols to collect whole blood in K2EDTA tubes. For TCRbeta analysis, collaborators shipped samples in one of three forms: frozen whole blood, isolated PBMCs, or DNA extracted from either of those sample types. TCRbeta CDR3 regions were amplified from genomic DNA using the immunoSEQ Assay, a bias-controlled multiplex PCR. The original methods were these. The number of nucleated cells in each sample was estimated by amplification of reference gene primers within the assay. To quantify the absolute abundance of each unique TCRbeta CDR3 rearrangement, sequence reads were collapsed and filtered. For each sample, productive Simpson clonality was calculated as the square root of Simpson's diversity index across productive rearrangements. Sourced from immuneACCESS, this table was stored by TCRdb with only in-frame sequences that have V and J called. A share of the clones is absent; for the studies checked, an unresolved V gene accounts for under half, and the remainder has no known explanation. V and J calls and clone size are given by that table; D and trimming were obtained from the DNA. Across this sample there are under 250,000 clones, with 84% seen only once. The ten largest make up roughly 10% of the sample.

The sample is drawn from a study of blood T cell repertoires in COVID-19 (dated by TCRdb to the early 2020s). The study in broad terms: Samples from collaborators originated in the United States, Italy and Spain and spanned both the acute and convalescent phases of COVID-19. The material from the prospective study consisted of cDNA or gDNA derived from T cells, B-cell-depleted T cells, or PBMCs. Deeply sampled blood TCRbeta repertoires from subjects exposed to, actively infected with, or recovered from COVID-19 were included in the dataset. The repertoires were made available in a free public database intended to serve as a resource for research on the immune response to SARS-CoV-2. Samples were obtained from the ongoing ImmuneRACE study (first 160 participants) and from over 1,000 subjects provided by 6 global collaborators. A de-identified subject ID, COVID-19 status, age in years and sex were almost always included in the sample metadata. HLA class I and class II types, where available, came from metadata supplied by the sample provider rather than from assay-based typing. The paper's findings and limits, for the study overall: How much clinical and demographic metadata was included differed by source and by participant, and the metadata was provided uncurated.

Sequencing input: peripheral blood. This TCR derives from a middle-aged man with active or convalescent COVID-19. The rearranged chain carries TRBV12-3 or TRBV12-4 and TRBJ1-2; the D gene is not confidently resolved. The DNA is TGTGCCAGCAGCCGGGGTAACTATGGCTACACCTTC. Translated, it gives CASSRGNYGYTF.